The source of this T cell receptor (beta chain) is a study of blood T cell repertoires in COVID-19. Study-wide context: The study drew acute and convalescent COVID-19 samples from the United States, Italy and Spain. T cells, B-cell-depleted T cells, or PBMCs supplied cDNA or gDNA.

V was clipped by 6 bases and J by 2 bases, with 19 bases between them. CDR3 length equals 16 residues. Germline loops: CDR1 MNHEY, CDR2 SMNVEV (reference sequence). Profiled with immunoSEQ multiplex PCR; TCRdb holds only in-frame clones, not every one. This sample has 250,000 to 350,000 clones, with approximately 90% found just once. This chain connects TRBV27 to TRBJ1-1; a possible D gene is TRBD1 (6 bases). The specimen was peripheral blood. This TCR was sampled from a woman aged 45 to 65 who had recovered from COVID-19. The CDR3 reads CASRPRTAGLNTEAFF. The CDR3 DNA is TGTGCCAGCAGACCAAGGACAGCAGGCCTCAACACTGAAGCTTTCTTT.